These 28 T cell receptor beta chains were sequenced from one sample in a study of Ad26.COV2.S vaccination and SARS-CoV-2 variants. Measured with immunoSEQ multiplex PCR; TCRdb has only the in-frame clones, and not every one. This sample yields 350,000 to 450,000 clones, of which 92% are seen a single time; more than 1.5% belongs to the top ten. The treatment was: roughly 20 received Ad26.COV2.S at low or high dose, single or two shots; several received placebo; per-sample allocation not given. Sample collection was performed on day 63 after the first vaccine or placebo injection. The material was peripheral blood, obtained in a trial of Ad26.COV2.S vaccine versus placebo. The receptors shown here come from a person between 18 and 65 years old who received the Ad26.COV2.S COVID-19 vaccine or a placebo.

To note about this clone: The sample contains more than one DNA sequence encoding this CDR3. V is TRBV19 and J is TRBJ2-5; 7 nucleotides align to TRBD1. Trimming cost V 1 base and J 2 bases; bases outside gene matches: 1. Germline V lookup: CDR1 LNHDA, CDR2 SQIVND (reference sequence). This CDR3 contains 14 residues. Here the CDR3 DNA reads TGTGCCAGTAGTATAGCAGGGGGACAAGAGACCCAGTACTTC. It specifies CASSIAGGQETQYF.

V and J are TRBV2 and TRBJ2-7, with 7 bases fitting TRBD1. The V gene's germline CDR1 is SNHLY and CDR2 FYNNEI. The CDR3 runs to 17 residues. V was pared by 0 bases and J by 2 bases, with 10 bases of the junction left unmatched. CDR3 residues: CASSEALLGTETYEQYF. The CDR3 DNA is TGTGCCAGCAGTGAAGCGCTTCTTGGGACAGAGACCTACGAGCAGTACTTC.

The gene calls are TRBV28 and TRBJ2-5, with TRBD1 identical over 7 bases. The CDR3 runs to 13 residues. J lost 2 bases, V lost 11 bases, and 8 bases had no gene match. Looked up from germline, CDR1 is MDHEN and CDR2 is SYDVKM. The CDR3 DNA follows: TGTGCCTCACAACGGGACAGTCAAGAGACCCAGTACTTC. Protein sequence: CASQRDSQETQYF.

The V and J genes are TRBV10-3 and TRBJ2-5; the D is unclear. The germline CDR1 and CDR2 sequences are ENHRY and SYGVKD. The CDR3 totals 15 residues. Deletions cut 4 bases from V and 0 bases from J, with 12 bases between. CDR3 in amino acids: CAISGTARYQETQYF. For the CDR3, the DNA is TGTGCCATCAGTGGGACGGCCCGGTACCAAGAGACCCAGTACTTC.

This clone was counted between two and nine times. The chain recombines TRBV7-2 with TRBJ1-1; D is undetermined. Germline V gene data show CDR1 as SGHTA and CDR2 as FQGNSA. V was shortened by 1 base and J by 0 bases, with 15 bases between the two germline ends. The CDR3 consists of 17 residues. The CDR3 sequence is CASSLGVVWVMNTEAFF. CDR3 bases: TGTGCCAGCAGCTTAGGGGTGGTATGGGTGATGAACACTGAAGCTTTCTTT.

This rearrangement joins TRBV11-3 to TRBJ2-3; no clear D. Germline-derived CDR1 and CDR2 are SGHNT and YENEEA. The CDR3 has 15 amino acids. V was clipped by 1 base and J by 1 base, with 9 bases between them. CDR3 in amino acids: CASSLGSTRTDTQYF. DNA for the CDR3: TGTGCCAGCAGCTTAGGCAGCACCCGCACAGATACGCAGTATTTT. The full variable domain, completed using reference TRBV11-3 and TRBJ2-3, is EAGVVQSPRYKIIEKKQPVAFWCNPISGHNTLYWYLQNLGQGPELLIRYENEEAVDDSQLPKDRFSAERLKGVDSTLKIQPAELGDSAVYLCASSLGSTRTDTQYFGPGTRLTVL.

The J gene is TRBJ1-3, the V gene TRBV7-9; D not resolved. This CDR3 contains 11 residues. Per germline, CDR1 SEHNR and CDR2 FQNEAQ (reference sequence). V was pared by 7 bases and J by 9 bases, with 10 bases between. This CDR3 is CASIRQTTIYF. CDR3 sequence (DNA): TGTGCCAGCATCAGACAAACCACCATATATTTT.

V usage is TRBV27 and J usage is TRBJ2-1, with TRBD2 matching 8 bases. The J segment lost 9 bases and the V segment lost 7 bases, leaving 8 bases of the junction unmatched. CDR3 size: 13 residues. CDR1 MNHEY and CDR2 SMNVEV come from the germline V gene (reference sequence). The CDR3 here is CASKSGLAGEQFF. DNA of the CDR3: TGTGCCAGCAAATCCGGGCTAGCGGGTGAGCAGTTCTTC.

J is TRBJ2-2 and V is TRBV19, with 9 bases identical to TRBD2. This CDR3 is 15 amino acids long. Germline CDR1 reads LNHDA; CDR2 reads SQIVND (reference sequence). Trimming removed 6 bases from V and 5 bases from J; junction bases left unmatched: 7. The CDR3 spells CASRDSGGGTGELFF. DNA for the CDR3: TGTGCCAGTAGGGATAGCGGGGGCGGGACCGGGGAGCTGTTTTTT.

For the CDR3, the DNA is TGCAGTGCTAGAGTCTACACTGAAGCTTTCTTT. It is translated as CSARVYTEAFF. V is TRBV20-1 and J is TRBJ1-1; no reliable D call. The CDR3 runs 11 residues. Germline CDR1 DFQATT, CDR2 SNEGSKA (reference sequence). Trimming took 1 base from V and 3 from J, leaving 3 bases between them.

V usage is TRBV19 and J usage is TRBJ2-3; 7 positions agree with TRBD2. Germline trimming cut 6 bases from V and 2 bases from J; bases unmatched to any gene: 2. This CDR3 spans 13 amino acids. Germline V gene data show CDR1 as LNHDA and CDR2 as SQIVND (reference sequence). The CDR3 loop reads CASRGGTTDTQYF. DNA for the CDR3: TGTGCCAGTAGGGGGGGGACCACAGATACGCAGTATTTT.

The gene calls are TRBV15 and TRBJ2-2, with a weak D call TRBD1 (6 bases). CDR1 and CDR2 from the germline V gene are LNHNV and YYDKDF (reference sequence). V lost 0 bases to trimming and J lost 1 base, with 12 bases between them. The CDR3 is 17 residues long. The CDR3 loop is CATSRDRRQVNTGELFF. The CDR3 nucleotides read TGTGCCACCAGCAGAGATCGGAGACAGGTGAACACCGGGGAGCTGTTTTTT.

V is TRBV28 and J is TRBJ2-3, with a possible D match to TRBD1 (5 bases). There are 17 residues in the CDR3. V was trimmed by 3 bases and J by 2 bases, leaving 18 bases between them. Germline CDR1 is MDHEN and CDR2 is SYDVKM. For the CDR3, the DNA is TGTGCCAGCAGTTTCTGGTCAGGATGGGGCCACACAGATACGCAGTATTTT. Its translation: CASSFWSGWGHTDTQYF.

The chain is built from TRBV29-1 and TRBJ2-7; the match to TRBD1 covers 10 bases. The germline gives CDR1 SQVTM, CDR2 ANQGSEA. This CDR3 has 15 residues. Trimming removed 3 bases from V and 2 bases from J; junction bases left unmatched: 7. The DNA for the CDR3 is TGCAGCGTTGAGGGGGCGGACAGGGGGGCCTACGAGCAGTACTTC. Its translation is CSVEGADRGAYEQYF.

The CDR3 spells CASSYGQVPYEQYF. The CDR3 region has the DNA TGTGCCAGTAGCTACGGACAGGTTCCCTACGAGCAGTACTTC. J is TRBJ2-7 and V is TRBV9; 7 bases fit TRBD1. CDR3 length: 14 amino acids. The V gene's germline CDR1 is SGDLS and CDR2 YYNGEE. J gave up 2 bases and V 8 bases, and 10 bases lay outside the gene matches.

This sequence joins TRBV7-9 and TRBJ1-1, with D unresolved. Between the trimmed V and J ends, which lost 1 base and 4 bases, there was a span of 13 bases. This CDR3 has 15 residues. Germline V gives CDR1 SEHNR, CDR2 FQNEAQ (reference sequence). In DNA form, the CDR3 reads TGTGCCAGCAGCTTAGTAGCGGGGTCGGGCACTGAAGCTTTCTTT. Residues: CASSLVAGSGTEAFF.

This chain uses TRBV5-6 with TRBJ1-2; possible D gene TRBD1, 5 bases. The germline V gene has CDR1 SGHDT and CDR2 YYEEEE. CDR3 length equals 13 residues. The V and J ends lost 2 bases and 8 bases respectively, with 13 bases between them. The CDR3 DNA is TGTGCCAGCAGCTTACCAGGGCCGGGGGGCTACACCTTC. Translation: CASSLPGPGGYTF.

V gene TRBV5-3 combines with J gene TRBJ2-3, with 10 bases aligning to TRBD1. TRBV5-3 is an ORF for which the function is uncertain. Germline trimming cut 0 bases from V and 1 base from J; bases unmatched to any gene: 5. The CDR3 is made up of 17 amino acids. CDR3 in DNA: TGTGCCAGAAGCTTGGGGACAGGGGGTTCGGGCACAGATACGCAGTATTTT. Translating gives CARSLGTGGSGTDTQYF.

This chain connects TRBV5-4 to TRBJ1-2; 7 bases are shared with TRBD1. J gave up 6 bases and V 3 bases, and 11 bases lay outside the gene matches. This CDR3 has 15 amino acids. CDR1 SGHNT and CDR2 YYREEE come from the germline V gene (reference sequence). CDR3 residues: CASSSRNTGVDGYTF. In DNA, the CDR3 is TGTGCCAGCAGCTCCCGCAACACAGGGGTCGATGGCTACACCTTC.

The chain links TRBV4-3 to TRBJ1-4; D ambiguous. V was pared by 1 base and J by 2 bases, with 11 bases between. Germline CDR1 reads LGHNA; CDR2 reads YSLEER. The CDR3 contains 16 residues. CDR3 sequence (DNA): TGCGCCAGCAGCCAAGGAATTAAACAGACTAATGAAAAACTGTTTTTT. The encoded protein is CASSQGIKQTNEKLFF.

CDR3 sequence reads: CASSILFARGGVQPQHF. The CDR3 DNA reads TGTGCCAGTAGTATATTGTTCGCAAGGGGGGGCGTTCAGCCCCAGCATTTT. This chain connects TRBV19 to TRBJ1-5, with D tentatively TRBD1 (6 bases). CDR3 length: 17 amino acids. Trimming removed 2 bases from V and 6 bases from J, with 20 bases in between. Germline V gene sequence: CDR1 LNHDA, CDR2 SQIVND (reference sequence).

CDR3 DNA sequence: TGTGCCAGCAGCCCGTTAGTCTCGGGGGCGAACACTGAAGCTTTCTTT. It codes for CASSPLVSGANTEAFF. The V and J genes are TRBV5-6 and TRBJ1-1, with D possibly TRBD1 on 6 matching bases. Germline-derived CDR1 and CDR2 are SGHDT and YYEEEE. The V and J ends lost 4 bases and 1 base respectively, with 17 bases between them. This CDR3 has 16 amino acids.

A word on this clone: Because the CDR3's place on the DNA is in doubt, the DNA is left out and the CDR3 is given as listed by TCRdb. The chain combines TRBV5-6 with TRBJ2-3. CDR1 is SGHDT and CDR2 is YYEEEE in the germline V gene. The CDR3 adds up to 16 amino acids, both ends counted. CDR3 region: CASSFGPGTRTDTQYF.

V and J are TRBV11-3 and TRBJ2-7, with 7 bases lining up with TRBD1. There are 15 residues in the CDR3. CDR1 SGHNT and CDR2 YENEEA come from the germline V gene. J lost 6 bases, V lost 3 bases, and 11 bases had no gene match. CDR3 sequence: CASSFLGGAKSEQYF. CDR3 bases: TGTGCCAGCAGCTTCCTAGGGGGCGCAAAGTCCGAGCAGTACTTC. Using reference TRBV11-3 and TRBJ2-7 for the parts outside the CDR3, the full variable domain is EAGVVQSPRYKIIEKKQPVAFWCNPISGHNTLYWYLQNLGQGPELLIRYENEEAVDDSQLPKDRFSAERLKGVDSTLKIQPAELGDSAVYLCASSFLGGAKSEQYFGPGTRLTVT.

In DNA, the CDR3 is TGCGCCAGCAAGCTGAGAGCAGGGGGACACAATGAGCAGTTCTTC. This gives the protein CASKLRAGGHNEQFF. The V and J genes are TRBV10-1 and TRBJ2-1; 7 bases align to TRBD1. The CDR3 is made up of 15 amino acids. V dropped 7 bases and J dropped 5; count of bases not matched to a gene: 11. The germline gives CDR1 WNHNN, CDR2 SYGVQD (reference sequence).

V gene TRBV7-2 combines with J gene TRBJ1-2; no firm D call. The CDR3 is made up of 13 amino acids. The V gene lost 7 bases and the J gene lost 1 base, with 10 bases spanning the gap. From germline, CDR1 is SGHTA and CDR2 FQGNSA. CDR3 in amino acids: CASTRVVNYGYTF. The CDR3 DNA follows: TGTGCCAGCACCAGAGTAGTTAACTATGGCTACACCTTC.

The genes are TRBV19 and TRBJ1-1; D remains ambiguous. Trimming cost V 4 bases and J 1 base, with 7 bases left between them. The CDR3 has 13 residues. Germline values: CDR1 LNHDA, CDR2 SQIVND (reference sequence). The CDR3 sequence: CASSTWANTEAFF. In DNA, the CDR3 is TGTGCCAGTAGTACGTGGGCGAACACTGAAGCTTTCTTT. Based on the CDR3 plus reference TRBV19 and TRBJ1-1, the full variable domain is DGGITQSPKYLFRKEGQNVTLSCEQNLNHDAMYWYRQDPGQGLRLIYYSQIVNDFQKGDIAEGYSVSREKKESFPLTVTSAQKNPTAFYLCASSTWANTEAFFGQGTRLTVV.

The chain links TRBV18 to TRBJ2-1; the D is unclear. V gave up 3 bases and J gave up 0 bases, with 6 bases separating them. CDR1 and CDR2 from the germline V gene are KGHSH and LQKENI. This CDR3 comprises 14 residues. CDR3 nucleotides: TGTGCCAGCTCACCCGTAAGCTCCTACAATGAGCAGTTCTTC. It specifies CASSPVSSYNEQFF. Complete variable domain (other parts from reference TRBV18 and TRBJ2-1): NAGVMQNPRHLVRRRGQEARLRCSPMKGHSHVYWYRQLPEEGLKFMVYLQKENIIDESGMPKERFSAEFPKEGPSILRIQQVVRGDSAAYFCASSPVSSYNEQFFGPGTRLTVL.